This T cell receptor (beta chain) was documented in a study of monozygotic twins with inflammatory bowel disease (dated by TCRdb to between 2017 and 2020). About the full investigation: The complete study included around 30 monozygotic twin pairs: 19 IBD-discordant Danish pairs and nine German pairs, of which four were IBD-concordant and five were IBD-discordant. The search for disease-associated traits relied mainly on comparing IBD patients with their genetically identical healthy co-twins within discordant pairs. Each individual had, on average, about 151 000 unique TCRalpha sequences and 181 000 unique TCRbeta sequences available for analysis. On the study overall, not on this receptor specifically: Concordant and discordant twins showed no difference in repertoire similarity, possibly because of limited statistical power. Compared with healthy twins, IBD patients shared fewer clonotypes with other individuals, and the difference was most pronounced in patients with signs of disease activity. Because patients were on differing immunosuppressive treatments, the repertoires may have picked up extra background noise and inter-individual variability. No single strong signal or clonotype linked to IBD turned up in the results, so the idea that one exists was not supported. A decrease in TCRbeta repertoire diversity, as measured by inverse Simpson index, was observed in IBD patients compared with their healthy co-twins. The analysis was unable to tell apart different T cell subtypes.

From each donor, an approximately 2.5 ml peripheral blood sample was drawn into PAXgene tubes and stored at -80 degrees C. Without any T cell sorting, total RNA was extracted from whole blood using the PAXgene blood miRNA kit on an automated QIAcube. Peripheral blood from monozygotic twin pairs, either concordant or discordant for inflammatory bowel disease, underwent deep TCRalpha and TCRbeta repertoire profiling that used unique molecular barcoding. Smoking habits were recorded for all twin pairs, and each individual was classified as a current, former or never smoker. A word on this clonotype: Which antigen it targets is not known.

The germline V gene specifies MGHDK as CDR1 and SYGVNS as CDR2. The CDR3 contains 16 residues, cysteine and phenylalanine counted. Only the protein sequence is given. The library came from 5' RACE. The input for every TCR library was around 3,600 ng of total RNA. For each sample, cDNA synthesis with SMARTScribe reverse transcriptase was split into eight separate reactions. Unique molecular identifiers containing a 6-nucleotide sample barcode were introduced through template switching during cDNA synthesis. TCRalpha and TCRbeta cDNA was amplified in two nested PCRs of approximately 16 and 10 cycles, and bead purification was carried out after each PCR. Before amplification, the cDNA was treated with uracil DNA-glycosylase and purified using the QIAquick PCR purification kit. The second PCR was the step at which Illumina TruSeq-compatible adapters and sample-specific barcodes were added. TapeStation and Qubit were used to check library quality and concentration, and approximately 5 ng of each library went into the pool. The pooled libraries were sequenced with 2 x 100 bp reads and custom sequencing primers on an Illumina HiSeq2500 single-index Rapid Run. Per the authors' processing: PCR and sequencing errors were corrected by UMI-based consensus assembly using MiGEC version 1.2.6. V(D)J alignment, clonotype assembly and CDR3 extraction were performed with MiXCR version 2.1.1. Normalisation of gene usage, clonotype sharing and MAIT/NKT TCR abundance was achieved by analysing the top 1000, 10 000 and 20 000 clonotypes per sample. After downsampling to 27 000 UMIs, diversity was calculated as the inverse Simpson index using the vegan R package. Paired Mann-Whitney U tests were applied to discordant twin pairs, and Benjamini-Hochberg correction was used for multiple testing. The reads were reprocessed in TCRdb, with one entry per CDR3 protein sequence and no accompanying DNA. The V and J calls shown here were made by TCRdb, not taken from the authors' results. The sample has hundreds of thousands of distinct CDR3 sequences on record. The ten top clones hold 5.6% of the sample.

The specimen sequenced was blood. The sequence was collected from a human donor with ulcerative colitis or Crohn's disease, or a healthy co-twin of an affected twin (not recorded which). This chain is built from TRBV25-1 and TRBJ2-5; TCRdb picks TRBD1, but there is no DNA to check that call. This receptor has the CDR3 CASSTPGQGRDETQYF.